This TCR beta chain came from a study of blood T cell repertoires in COVID-19. Study as a whole: Some COVID-19 samples were acute and others convalescent; all came from the United States, Italy and Spain. PBMCs, B-cell-depleted T cells, or T cells provided the cDNA or gDNA that made up the material.

Methods used by the authors: Reference gene primer amplification gave nucleated cell count estimates. Using immunoSEQ multiplex PCR, the repertoire was profiled, and TCRdb retains in-frame clones only, with some absent. For V, J and clone size, that table is used; D and trimming come from the DNA. Counted here are around 260,000 clones, 88% occurring once; the ten biggest clones make up 0.7%. The CDR3 sequence is 15 residues long. V gave up 3 bases and J gave up 3 bases, with 14 bases separating them. Germline CDR1 reads ENHRY; CDR2 reads SYGVKD. This chain joins TRBV10-3 and TRBJ1-2; no clear D gene. This TCR derives from a human donor in a cohort sampled during active COVID-19. Sequencing was done on a sample of peripheral blood. This CDR3 reads CAISDAGRSDYGYTF. The CDR3 DNA is TGTGCCATCAGTGATGCAGGCCGCTCTGACTATGGCTACACCTTC.